The next 22 T cell receptor beta chains were all read from a single sample in a study of CD8 T cells in ankylosing spondylitis. TCRdb re-analysed the 5' RACE reads in MiXCR, keeping a single row per CDR3 protein. This table has 200,000 or so distinct CDR3 sequences, roughly 24% appearing once. The sequencing input was blood, either unsorted or a sorted T cell fraction (not recorded which). Every receptor here comes from a male donor with ankylosing spondylitis or in good health (not recorded which).

V usage is TRBV5-1 and J usage is TRBJ2-1; 12 nucleotides agree with TRBD2. CDR3 size: 14 residues. From germline, CDR1 is SGHRS and CDR2 YFSETQ. The ends lost 4 bases at V and 8 bases at J; junction bases unmatched: 4. The CDR3 nucleotides are TGCGCCAGCAGCCCTAGCGGGAGGGGCGATGAGCAGTTCTTC. As protein: CASSPSGRGDEQFF. Variable domain in full (rest from reference TRBV5-1 and TRBJ2-1): KAGVTQTPRYLIKTRGQQVTLSCSPISGHRSVSWYQQTPGQGLQFLFEYFSETQRNKGNFPGRFSGRQFSNSRSEMNVSTLELGDSALYLCASSPSGRGDEQFFGPGTRLTVL.

The rearrangement links TRBV29-1 to TRBJ1-5, with D possibly TRBD1 on 5 matching bases. V was clipped by 3 bases and J by 6 bases, with 12 bases between them. This CDR3 has 13 amino acids. Germline V gives CDR1 SQVTM, CDR2 ANQGSEA. DNA of the CDR3: TGCAGCGTTGAGCAGGGCGTAGGTCAGCCCCAGCATTTT. Residues: CSVEQGVGQPQHF.

Of note for this clonotype: A clone one base away is much larger, so this may be a read error. The chain carries TRBV7-9 and TRBJ1-5; no clear D. The CDR3 consists of 16 residues. V was shortened by 5 bases and J by 6 bases, with 20 bases between the two germline ends. The germline gives CDR1 SEHNR, CDR2 FQNEAQ (reference sequence). The CDR3 DNA is TGTGCCAGCAGCCGTGGAGGCCAGGTGGTCAGTCAGCCCCAGCATTTT. This sequence encodes CASSRGGQVVSQPQHF. The full variable domain, completed using reference TRBV7-9 and TRBJ1-5, is DTGVSQNPRHKITKRGQNVTFRCDPISEHNRLYWYRQTLGQGPEFLTYFQNEAQLEKSRLLSDRFSAERPKGSFSTLEIQRTEQGDSAMYLCASSRGGQVVSQPQHFGDGTRLSIL.

In its sample, this clonotype was seen a few times. This chain connects TRBV10-3 to TRBJ2-6, with 12 bases lining up with TRBD2. The CDR3 is 16 amino acids. After removal of 9 bases from V and 1 base from J, the junction contained 4 bases not matched to a gene. From germline, CDR1 is ENHRY and CDR2 SYGVKD. DNA of the CDR3: TGTGCCATGAGGACTAGCGGGACTTCTGGGGCCAACGTCCTGACTTTC. Amino acid sequence: CAMRTSGTSGANVLTF.

The genes are TRBV10-3 and TRBJ1-2, with TRBD1 matching over 7 bases. J gave up 7 bases and V 5 bases, and 4 bases lay outside the gene matches. CDR1 is ENHRY and CDR2 is SYGVKD in the germline V gene. CDR3 length equals 12 residues. CDR3 residues: CAISTGDAGYTF. CDR3 DNA sequence: TGTGCCATCAGTACAGGGGACGCTGGCTACACCTTC.

This clonotype was detected many times. This rearrangement joins TRBV10-3 to TRBJ2-5; the match to TRBD2 covers 10 bases. V shed 3 bases and J 4 bases; nucleotides not matched to a gene: 2. CDR3 length equals 14 residues. CDR1 is ENHRY and CDR2 is SYGVKD in the germline V gene. The CDR3: CAISEAGGGETQYF. The CDR3 DNA reads TGTGCCATCAGTGAAGCGGGAGGGGGAGAGACCCAGTACTTC.

This clonotype was seen repeatedly, ten times or more. V is TRBV3-1 and J is TRBJ2-1; 10 nucleotides agree with TRBD2. Trimming removed 0 bases from V and 9 bases from J; junction bases left unmatched: 11. Germline V gives CDR1 LGHDT, CDR2 YNNKEL (reference sequence). The CDR3 is 17 amino acids. The CDR3 region is CASSQDPASGRYSEQFF. CDR3 in DNA: TGTGCCAGCAGCCAAGATCCCGCTAGCGGGAGATATAGTGAGCAGTTCTTC.

The sample holds a few counts of this clonotype. The rearrangement joins TRBV6-5 to TRBJ2-3, with 8 bases fitting TRBD2. Trimming took 4 bases from V and 4 from J; bases not matched to a gene: 7. Germline values: CDR1 MNHEY, CDR2 SVGAGI. The CDR3 has 15 residues. The CDR3 DNA reads TGTGCCAGCAGTTCCGAGCGGGAGTGGGCAGATACGCAGTATTTT. Amino acids: CASSSEREWADTQYF.

This clonotype occurred once. The chain is built from TRBV20-1 and TRBJ1-4; TRBD1 matches 10 bases. Germline loops: CDR1 DFQATT, CDR2 SNEGSKA (reference sequence). The V segment lost 0 bases and the J segment 4 bases; nucleotides outside the gene matches: 8. The CDR3 runs to 17 residues. CDR3 sequence (DNA): TGCAGTGCTAGAGATTTTGGAGACAGGGGGCTTAATGAAAAACTGTTTTTT. As protein: CSARDFGDRGLNEKLFF.

Many counts were recorded for this clonotype. This rearrangement joins TRBV10-2 to TRBJ1-5, with TRBD1 identical over 7 bases. CDR3 length equals 14 residues. Trimming at V came to 6 bases and at J to 6 bases, leaving 8 bases not matched to a gene. Germline V gives CDR1 WSHSY, CDR2 SAAADI. CDR3: CASSGDRVSQPQHF. DNA of the CDR3: TGCGCCAGCAGCGGCGACAGGGTGAGTCAGCCCCAGCATTTT.

This clonotype was seen many times. For the CDR3, the DNA is TGCGCCAGCATTTGGGGACAGGGGAAGGACAATGAGCAGTTCTTC. The encoded protein is CASIWGQGKDNEQFF. The V and J genes are TRBV5-1 and TRBJ2-1, with TRBD1 identical over 10 bases. Germline V gene sequence: CDR1 SGHRS, CDR2 YFSETQ. This CDR3 contains 15 residues. Germline trimming cut 6 bases from V and 5 bases from J; bases unmatched to any gene: 8.

This clonotype was picked up many times. V and J are TRBV10-3 and TRBJ2-2; the match to TRBD2 covers 13 bases. V shed 11 bases, J shed 0 bases, and the junction held 6 bases outside the gene matches. The CDR3 totals 16 residues. Per germline, CDR1 ENHRY and CDR2 SYGVKD. CDR3 in DNA: TGTGCCGTCACCGGGACTAGCGGGGCGAACACCGGGGAGCTGTTTTTT. Translating it yields CAVTGTSGANTGELFF.

This clonotype was picked up a small number of times. The V call is TRBV5-1, the J call TRBJ2-1; possibly TRBD1 or TRBD2 for D (5 bases each). The CDR3 runs 17 residues. V was clipped by 0 bases and J by 0 bases, with 13 bases between them. Germline V gene lookup returns CDR1 SGHRS and CDR2 YFSETQ. CDR3 loop: CASSLVGTGSSYNEQFF. The CDR3 DNA sequence: TGCGCCAGCAGCTTGGTTGGGACGGGAAGCTCCTACAATGAGCAGTTCTTC.

The genes are TRBV20-1 and TRBJ2-3; D gene unclear. CDR1 and CDR2 from the germline V gene are DFQATT and SNEGSKA (reference sequence). This CDR3 comprises 12 residues. With 2 bases removed from V and 5 bases from J, the gap between germline ends came to 8 bases. The CDR3 sequence: CSARKGGDTQYF. The CDR3 DNA reads TGCAGTGCTAGAAAGGGCGGAGATACGCAGTATTTT.

There are many counts of this clonotype. This chain joins TRBV20-1 and TRBJ2-7, with 13 bases aligning to TRBD2. The V gene's germline CDR1 is DFQATT and CDR2 SNEGSKA (reference sequence). This CDR3 comprises 16 residues. Trimming removed 0 bases from V and 4 bases from J; junction bases left unmatched: 6. For the CDR3, the DNA is TGCAGTGCTAGAGATGTACTAGCGGGAGGGCGGTACGAGCAGTACTTC. Protein: CSARDVLAGGRYEQYF.

The table lists this clonotype with a few counts. V gene TRBV29-1 combines with J gene TRBJ2-7; no firm D call. V was pared by 6 bases and J by 3 bases, with 12 bases between. The germline CDR1 and CDR2 sequences are SQVTM and ANQGSEA. The CDR3 covers 12 residues. The CDR3 sequence: CSVRSSLYEQYF. CDR3 DNA: TGCAGCGTCCGCTCCAGCCTCTACGAGCAGTACTTC.

About this clonotype itself: The junction departs from the called germline gene at one end, perhaps through a read error. This chain connects TRBV3-1 to TRBJ2-4; 14 bases map to TRBD2. Germline-derived CDR1 and CDR2 are LGHDT and YNNKEL (reference sequence). This CDR3 has 19 residues. The CDR3 DNA follows: TGTGCCATCAGCCTCGGGACTAGCGGGAGCGGGGGGGCCAAAAACATTCAGTACTTC. As protein: CAISLGTSGSGGAKNIQYF. Based on the CDR3 plus reference TRBV3-1 and TRBJ2-4, the full variable domain is DTAVSQTPKYLVTQMGNDKSIKCEQNLGHDTMYWYKQDSKKFLKIMFSYNNKELIINETVPNRFSPKSPDKAHLNLHINSLELGDSAVYFCAISLGTSGSGGAKNIQYFGAGTRLSVL.

The V gene is TRBV29-1, the J gene TRBJ2-1, with no clear D. The germline V gene encodes CDR1 SQVTM and CDR2 ANQGSEA. This CDR3 contains 14 residues. V shed 5 bases and J shed 0 bases, with 11 bases lying between them. CDR3 bases: TGCAGCGTTCGTCAACCCAGCTCCTACAATGAGCAGTTCTTC. Translating gives CSVRQPSSYNEQFF.

This clonotype was found many times. The chain couples TRBV6-1 to TRBJ2-3; TRBD2 aligns across 10 bases. Per the germline V gene, CDR1 is MNHNS and CDR2 is SASEGT. After removal of 5 bases from V and 4 bases from J, the junction contained 6 bases not matched to a gene. CDR3 size: 15 residues. The CDR3 DNA reads as TGTGCCAGCAGTCCTAGCGGGAGTCGTGCAGATACGCAGTATTTT. Translating gives CASSPSGSRADTQYF.

This clonotype has only a few counts. This chain uses TRBV5-1 with TRBJ2-7; D is unresolved. Trimming shortened V by 3 bases and J by 2 bases, and 9 bases separated the two germline ends. This CDR3 is 13 amino acids long. Germline V gene lookup returns CDR1 SGHRS and CDR2 YFSETQ. The CDR3 loop is CASSSDGAYEQYF. The DNA of the CDR3 is TGCGCCAGCAGCTCGGACGGAGCCTACGAGCAGTACTTC.

Many counts were recorded for this clonotype. V and J are TRBV3-1 and TRBJ2-7, with no clear D. V gave up 1 base and J gave up 2 bases, with 6 bases separating them. CDR1 is LGHDT, CDR2 YNNKEL, per germline (reference sequence). The CDR3 sequence is 13 residues long. The CDR3 is CASSQVTTYEQYF. Here the CDR3 DNA reads TGTGCCAGCAGCCAAGTTACGACCTACGAGCAGTACTTC.

As to this clonotype: The CDR3 does not close with the conserved phenylalanine or tryptophan, likely indicating a read error. V usage is TRBV20-1 and J usage is TRBJ2-1; a weak D match, TRBD2 (5 bases). V was trimmed by 7 bases and J by 4 bases, leaving 8 bases between them. Per germline, CDR1 DFQATT and CDR2 SNEGSKA (reference sequence). CDR3 length: 11 residues. DNA of the CDR3: TGCAGTGTGCGAGGGTACAATGAGCAGTTCCTC. Protein product: CSVRGYNEQFL.